The 23 T cell receptor beta chains below were found in one sample sequenced in a study of tumor-infiltrating lymphocytes in primary liver carcinoma. Unsorted bulk tissue of roughly 17-33 mg yielded co-extracted RNA and DNA. TCR beta cDNA came from approximately 0.55 ug total RNA, primed with a constant-region primer. Researchers made the TCR beta libraries by running three nested multiplex PCR rounds with slightly modified ARM-PCR. TRBV1-TRBV30 forward and Cbeta reverse primers drove the first two roughly 10-cycle rounds. From the multiplex PCR reads, TCRdb called clonotypes with MiXCR, one entry per CDR3 protein. The data hold 99,000 or so distinct CDR3 sequences, with 82% observed a single time. Sequences were obtained from liver tumor tissue from sampling region 3. Regarding subset: tumor region T3, left-lateral pole. Receptors were obtained from a man aged 35-49 years with primary liver carcinoma and hepatitis B virus infection.

Concerning this clonotype: It is likely a read error, because the conserved phenylalanine at the end of the CDR3 is missing. The rearrangement links TRBV4-2 to TRBJ2-7, with 8 positions matching TRBD2. CDR1 is LGHNA and CDR2 is YNFKEQ in the germline V gene. The CDR3 contains 16 residues. With V trimmed by 0 bases and J by 6 bases, 10 bases remained unmatched. The CDR3, as DNA: TGTGCCAGCAGCCAAGATAGGGCTAGCGGGTACTTCGAGCAGTACTCC. It translates to CASSQDRASGYFEQYS.

Details on this clonotype: With a much larger clone just one base away, this may be a read error. This chain joins TRBV7-2 and TRBJ2-7; 12 bases align to TRBD1. Germline loops: CDR1 SGHTA, CDR2 FQGNSA. Trimming cost V 6 bases and J 6 bases; bases outside gene matches: 12. CDR3 length equals 16 residues. CDR3 amino acids: CASSYGPGQGAREQYF. As DNA, the CDR3 is TGTGCCAGCAGTTATGGACCGGGACAGGGGGCACGCGAGCAGTACTTC.

As DNA, the CDR3 is TGCAGGGTCATGCGCCCTGAACAGGATGAGCAGTTCTTC. As protein: CRVMRPEQDEQFF. The chain has TRBV29-1 and TRBJ2-1, with D perhaps matching TRBD1 (5 bases). Germline-derived CDR1 and CDR2 are SQVTM and ANQGSEA. This CDR3 contains 13 residues.

Concerning this clonotype itself: At one boundary the junction diverges from the germline segment, which might be a read error. In DNA, the CDR3 is TGTGCCAGCAGCTCTGGCCAGCTCTACGACCAGTATTTC. The encoded protein is CASSSGQLYDQYF. This rearrangement joins TRBV11-2 to TRBJ2-7; D remains ambiguous. CDR3 length equals 13 residues. CDR1 is SGHAT, CDR2 FQNNGV, per germline.

This sequence joins TRBV11-2 and TRBJ2-4; no clear D gene. Germline V gene lookup returns CDR1 SGHAT and CDR2 FQNNGV. The ends were cut back, 7 bases at V and 4 bases at J, with 17 bases in the middle. The CDR3 loop spans 15 amino acids. The CDR3 loop is CASTTSAITKNIQYF. In DNA form, the CDR3 reads TGTGCCAGCACCACTTCGGCGATAACTAAAAACATTCAGTACTTC. Supplemented by reference TRBV11-2 and TRBJ2-4, the full variable domain reads EAGVAQSPRYKIIEKRQSVAFWCNPISGHATLYWYQQILGQGPKLLIQFQNNGVVDDSQLPKDRFSAERLKGVDSTLKIQPAKLEDSAVYLCASTTSAITKNIQYFGAGTRLSVL.

For this clonotype: This CDR3 is missing its conserved last phenylalanine or tryptophan, likely due to a read error. The limits of the CDR3 on the DNA are not certain, so only TCRdb's listed CDR3 is given. The V call is TRBV11-3, the J call TRBJ2-2. Germline lookup yields CDR1 SGHNT and CDR2 YENEEA. Termini included, the CDR3 measures 12 amino acids. The CDR3 protein is CASSLWSGELFI.

With regard to this clonotype: The CDR3 does not close with the conserved phenylalanine or tryptophan, likely indicating a read error. The chain has TRBV14 and TRBJ2-1; 8 nucleotides align to TRBD2. This CDR3 has 16 residues. The V gene's germline CDR1 is SGHDN and CDR2 FVKESK. The CDR3 DNA follows: TGTGTCAGCAGTGCCGTAGCGGGATGGGTAAACAATGAACAGTTCCTC. Translation gives CVSSAVAGWVNNEQFL.

Comments on this clonotype: A junction end diverges from the germline sequence, so it may reflect a read error. This chain joins TRBV6-5 and TRBJ1-1; D ambiguous. The CDR3 covers 14 residues. Germline V gene sequence: CDR1 MNHEY, CDR2 SVGAGI. The CDR3 is CAGSSPRWNTEAFF. The CDR3 nucleotides are TGTGCCGGCAGTTCCCCCAGATGGAACACTGAAGCTTTCTTT.

Concerning this clonotype: At one of its ends the junction is not consistent with the germline gene, which may arise from a read error. The CDR3 region has the DNA TGCAGCGTCGCGGGACTAGCGGGAGGCGCCGAGCAGTATTTC. Translating gives CSVAGLAGGAEQYF. This chain links TRBV29-1 with TRBJ2-7, with 15 nucleotides matching TRBD2. Germline V gene data show CDR1 as SQVTM and CDR2 as ANQGSEA. The CDR3 length is 14 residues.

Note on this clonotype: Its ends do not fully match the called genes, so a read error is possible. The chain combines TRBV29-1 with TRBJ1-1; D perhaps matches TRBD1 (5 bases). CDR3 size: 12 residues. Looked up from germline, CDR1 is SQVTM and CDR2 is ANQGSEA. The CDR3 nucleotides are TGCATCGTTGGCAGGGTAGACGCTGAAGCTTTCTTT. It is translated as CIVGRVDAEAFF.

This clonotype was recorded once. Sequence at one end of the junction differs from germline and may be a read error. The chain couples TRBV11-3 to TRBJ2-1, with unresolved D. Germline CDR1 SGHNT, CDR2 YENEEA. This CDR3 is built from 14 residues. CDR3 residues: CTSSLGVSNNEKFF. For the CDR3, the DNA is TGTACCAGCAGCTTAGGCGTCTCGAACAATGAAAAGTTCTTC.

To note about this clonotype: Relative to the germline gene, one junction end is altered; a read error may explain this. The genes are TRBV29-1 and TRBJ1-5; D gene uncertain. Germline loops: CDR1 SQVTM, CDR2 ANQGSEA. This CDR3 region has 12 residues. DNA for the CDR3: TGCAGTGTTGTGGGAGGCAATCAGCCCCAGCATTTT. It specifies CSVVGGNQPQHF.

On this clonotype itself: Because the CDR3 is missing its conserved closing phenylalanine or tryptophan, this is likely a read error. The CDR3 spells CASSRSGTGTQYS. The DNA for the CDR3 is TGTGCCAGTAGCCGAAGCGGGACAGGGACCCAGTACTCC. The chain recombines TRBV12-3 or TRBV12-4 with TRBJ2-5; the D gene is possibly TRBD1 (8 bases). CDR3 length equals 13 residues. Trimming shortened V by 9 bases and J by 7 bases, and 18 bases separated the two germline ends.

With respect to this clonotype: A much larger clone lies one base from this, so it may be a read error. The CDR3 ends on some other residue instead of the conserved phenylalanine or tryptophan, so this is likely a read error. The chain uses TRBV2 and TRBJ2-3; TRBD2 is a possible D gene (6 bases). This CDR3 is 13 amino acids long. V was trimmed by 9 bases and J by 6 bases, leaving 16 bases between them. Germline loops: CDR1 SNHLY, CDR2 FYNNEI. The CDR3 spells CASSSAMGDTQYL. The CDR3 DNA follows: TGTGCCAGTTCTAGCGCGATGGGGGATACGCAGTATCTT.

This clonotype showed up many times. V usage is TRBV5-1 and J usage is TRBJ2-5; D gene unclear. The germline CDR1 and CDR2 sequences are SGHRS and YFSETQ. Trimming took off 0 bases at V and 2 bases at J, with 8 bases between the two ends. The CDR3 spans 14 residues. In nucleotides, the CDR3 is TGCGCCAGCAGCTTGGAGTTCCATCAAGAGACCCAGTACTTC. Translating it yields CASSLEFHQETQYF.

Comment on this clonotype: A read error may account for a junction end that differs from germline. The rearrangement links TRBV12-3 or TRBV12-4 to TRBJ2-7, with unresolved D. The CDR3 is 13 amino acids. Written as DNA, the CDR3 is TGTGCCAGCAGTGGTCACACCAGCTACGAGCAATACTTC. This codes for CASSGHTSYEQYF.

This sequence joins TRBV27 and TRBJ2-3; 8 nucleotides match TRBD2. V lost 4 bases and J lost 1; bases outside the gene matches: 4. This CDR3 comprises 15 residues. Per germline, CDR1 MNHEY and CDR2 SMNVEV (reference sequence). CDR3 protein: CASSWDSGGTDTQYF. DNA of the CDR3: TGTGCCAGCAGTTGGGATAGCGGGGGCACAGATACGCAGTATTTT.

The CDR3 coding sequence is TGTGCCAGCAGTTTAATCCGGACAGACACCACAGATACGCAGTATTTT. This encodes CASSLIRTDTTDTQYF. The chain carries TRBV6-5 and TRBJ2-3, with D possibly matching TRBD1 (6 bases). CDR1 is MNHEY and CDR2 is SVGAGI in the germline V gene. The V end was cut by 4 bases, the J end by 2 bases, with 16 bases between. The CDR3 has 16 residues.

About this clonotype: Compared with germline, one end of the junction differs, possibly owing to a read error. The chain has TRBV4-2 and TRBJ2-7; D gene uncertain. The CDR3 contains 15 residues. Germline CDR1 LGHNA, CDR2 YNFKEQ. The CDR3 is CASSQAPELQHEQYF. CDR3 nucleotide sequence: TGTGCAAGCAGCCAAGCCCCGGAATTACAACACGAGCAGTACTTC.

Concerning this clonotype itself: The junction departs from germline at one end; a sequencing error may be responsible. The CDR3 spells CVSSPYVLTQYF. DNA of the CDR3: TGTGTCAGCAGTCCCTATGTCTTAACACAGTATTTT. The rearrangement links TRBV6-2 or TRBV6-3 to TRBJ2-3; D gene ambiguous. This CDR3 is built from 12 residues. Germline values: CDR1 MNHEY, CDR2 SVGEGT.

V gene TRBV11-2 combines with J gene TRBJ2-2, with D perhaps TRBD1 (6 bases). V gave up 0 bases and J gave up 8 bases, with 13 bases separating them. Germline V gene data show CDR1 as SGHAT and CDR2 as FQNNGV. This CDR3 has 15 residues. The CDR3: CASSLDQTGPGELFF. The CDR3 nucleotides read TGTGCCAGCAGCTTAGACCAAACAGGGCCTGGGGAGCTGTTTTTT.

This clonotype has a handful of counts. An end of the junction differs from the germline gene, which may be a read error. The chain combines TRBV29-1 with TRBJ2-2; 9 positions agree with TRBD2. This CDR3 is built from 15 residues. CDR1 and CDR2 from the germline V gene are SQVTM and ANQGSEA. The CDR3 region is CSVGTSTANTGELFF. The DNA of the CDR3 is TGCAGTGTTGGGACTAGCACGGCGAACACCGGGGAGTTGTTTTTT.

This clonotype has just one count. The chain has TRBV6-6 and TRBJ2-3; a possible D gene is TRBD1 (6 bases). Germline CDR1 and CDR2: MNHNY and SVGAGI (reference sequence). Trimming took off 6 bases at V and 8 bases at J, with 18 bases between the two ends. This CDR3 has 14 residues. The CDR3 nucleotides are TGTGCCAGCAGGTCTATAGGGGGTGGAGGTACGCAGTATTTT. This gives the protein CASRSIGGGGTQYF.